Listed below are T cell receptor beta chains from one sample, sequenced in a study of blood T cell repertoires in COVID-19. Some clones are missing from TCRdb's copy, which holds only in-frame ones; the method was immunoSEQ multiplex PCR. The sample contains about 280,000 clones, roughly 80% of which appear only once. Sequenced: PBMCs or T cells enriched from blood (not recorded which). The source is a man aged 40-49 years who had been exposed to COVID-19. CDR3s include the opening cysteine and the closing phenylalanine or tryptophan. Each record gives: J gene, clone size, D gene, V gene, CDR3 protein, CDR3 DNA. A D gene is named only where the DNA matches it firmly. Some rows have no size entry. The others give once, few or many, or a class for an expanded clone.

J gene: TRBJ1-1; clone size: NA; D gene: NA; V gene: TRBV29-1; CDR3 protein: CSVESTNTEAFF; CDR3 DNA: TGCAGCGTTGAATCTACGAACACTGAAGCTTTCTTT
J gene: TRBJ1-5; clone size: NA; D gene: TRBD1; V gene: TRBV19; CDR3 protein: CASSVTGIKPQHF; CDR3 DNA: TGTGCCAGTAGCGTGACAGGGATTAAGCCCCAGCATTTT
J gene: TRBJ2-2; clone size: NA; D gene: NA; V gene: TRBV21-1; CDR3 protein: CASVGRRGGPGELFF; CDR3 DNA: TGTGCCAGCGTAGGCCGGAGGGGAGGGCCCGGGGAGCTGTTTTTT
J gene: TRBJ2-1; clone size: NA; D gene: TRBD2; V gene: TRBV3-1/TRBV3-2; CDR3 protein: CASSLTSGYNEQFF; CDR3 DNA: TGTGCCAGCAGCCTGACTAGCGGATACAATGAGCAGTTCTTC
J gene: TRBJ2-4; clone size: NA; D gene: TRBD2; V gene: TRBV5-4; CDR3 protein: CASGAGGAAQNIQYF; CDR3 DNA: TGTGCCAGCGGGGCCGGGGGGGCGGCCCAAAACATTCAGTACTTC
J gene: TRBJ1-5; clone size: NA; D gene: NA; V gene: TRBV19; CDR3 protein: CASSISRGFFSNQPQHF; CDR3 DNA: TGTGCCAGTAGTATAAGTCGGGGGTTTTTTAGCAATCAGCCCCAGCATTTT
J gene: TRBJ1-6; clone size: NA; D gene: NA; V gene: TRBV6-2/TRBV6-3; CDR3 protein: CASSYTVENSPLHF; CDR3 DNA: TGTGCCAGCAGTTACACAGTAGAGAATTCACCCCTCCACTTT
J gene: TRBJ1-4; clone size: NA; D gene: TRBD1; V gene: TRBV30; CDR3 protein: CAWSVGYGPRTGDEKLFF; CDR3 DNA: TGTGCCTGGAGTGTCGGATACGGACCGAGGACAGGGGATGAAAAACTGTTTTTT
J gene: TRBJ1-5; clone size: few; D gene: NA; V gene: TRBV3-1/TRBV3-2; CDR3 protein: CASSQSGSNQPQHF; CDR3 DNA: TGTGCCAGCAGCCAATCAGGTAGCAATCAGCCCCAGCATTTT
J gene: TRBJ2-6; clone size: NA; D gene: NA; V gene: TRBV7-9; CDR3 protein: CASIQGFGANVLTF; CDR3 DNA: TGTGCCAGCATACAGGGTTTTGGGGCCAACGTCCTGACTTTC
J gene: TRBJ1-4; clone size: NA; D gene: TRBD1; V gene: TRBV3-1/TRBV3-2; CDR3 protein: CASSQDFARGIGGEKLFF; CDR3 DNA: TGTGCCAGCAGCCAAGATTTCGCCAGGGGGATAGGGGGTGAAAAACTGTTTTTT
J gene: TRBJ2-2; clone size: few; D gene: TRBD1; V gene: TRBV24-1; CDR3 protein: CATSPPGQGAAGELFF; CDR3 DNA: TGTGCCACCAGCCCCCCGGGACAGGGGGCGGCCGGGGAGCTGTTTTTT
J gene: TRBJ2-7; clone size: NA; D gene: NA; V gene: TRBV11-3; CDR3 protein: CASSFTREQYF; CDR3 DNA: TGTGCCAGCAGCTTCACTCGGGAGCAGTACTTC
J gene: TRBJ1-6; clone size: NA; D gene: TRBD1; V gene: TRBV2; CDR3 protein: CASRGQGAQSPLHF; CDR3 DNA: TGTGCCAGCAGAGGACAGGGGGCACAGTCACCCCTCCACTTT
J gene: TRBJ2-7; clone size: NA; D gene: TRBD2; V gene: TRBV29-1; CDR3 protein: CSVDTGGREQYF; CDR3 DNA: TGCAGCGTTGATACGGGAGGGAGGGAGCAGTACTTC
J gene: TRBJ2-1; clone size: NA; D gene: TRBD2; V gene: TRBV11-2; CDR3 protein: CASIPEGRLAGANHEQFF; CDR3 DNA: TGTGCCAGCATCCCAGAGGGCCGACTAGCGGGAGCGAACCATGAGCAGTTCTTC
J gene: TRBJ1-1; clone size: once; D gene: NA; V gene: TRBV3-1/TRBV3-2; CDR3 protein: CASKNPGGAEAFF; CDR3 DNA: TGTGCCAGCAAAAACCCCGGGGGTGCTGAAGCTTTCTTT
J gene: TRBJ2-3; clone size: NA; D gene: TRBD2; V gene: TRBV19; CDR3 protein: CASSIVAGGGTDTQYF; CDR3 DNA: TGTGCCAGTAGTATTGTGGCGGGAGGAGGCACAGATACGCAGTATTTT
J gene: TRBJ2-2; clone size: NA; D gene: NA; V gene: TRBV18; CDR3 protein: CASSPRSGDTGELFF; CDR3 DNA: TGTGCCAGCTCACCACGTTCAGGGGACACCGGGGAGCTGTTTTTT
J gene: TRBJ1-4; clone size: NA; D gene: NA; V gene: TRBV6-5; CDR3 protein: CAVRISNEKLFF; CDR3 DNA: TGTGCCGTCAGGATCTCTAATGAAAAACTGTTTTTT
J gene: TRBJ2-7; clone size: NA; D gene: TRBD2; V gene: TRBV28; CDR3 protein: CASTTAGVVGSYEQYF; CDR3 DNA: TGTGCCAGCACGACAGCGGGAGTAGTGGGGTCCTACGAGCAGTACTTC
J gene: TRBJ1-5; clone size: NA; D gene: NA; V gene: TRBV30; CDR3 protein: CAWSSQGGQPQHF; CDR3 DNA: TGTGCCTGGAGTAGTCAGGGTGGTCAGCCCCAGCATTTT
J gene: TRBJ2-3; clone size: NA; D gene: TRBD2; V gene: TRBV5-1; CDR3 protein: CASSTAPLAGGPEDTQYF; CDR3 DNA: TGCGCCAGCAGCACCGCACCCCTAGCGGGAGGGCCGGAAGATACGCAGTATTTT
J gene: TRBJ1-2; clone size: NA; D gene: NA; V gene: TRBV20-1; CDR3 protein: CSASDGDGYTF; CDR3 DNA: TGCAGTGCTAGTGACGGGGATGGCTACACCTTC
J gene: TRBJ1-5; clone size: NA; D gene: NA; V gene: TRBV19; CDR3 protein: CATRYAGGNQPQHF; CDR3 DNA: TGTGCCACCAGGTACGCGGGGGGTAATCAGCCCCAGCATTTT
J gene: TRBJ1-1; clone size: NA; D gene: NA; V gene: TRBV5-1; CDR3 protein: CASSYRAQGTNTEAFF; CDR3 DNA: TGCGCCAGCAGCTACCGGGCGCAGGGGACGAACACTGAAGCTTTCTTT
J gene: TRBJ1-4; clone size: NA; D gene: NA; V gene: TRBV15; CDR3 protein: CATSRSGGGTTNEKLFF; CDR3 DNA: TGTGCCACCAGCAGGTCGGGAGGGGGTACAACTAATGAAAAACTGTTTTTT
J gene: TRBJ1-2; clone size: NA; D gene: NA; V gene: TRBV30; CDR3 protein: CAWSVALVYYGYTF; CDR3 DNA: TGTGCCTGGAGTGTAGCATTGGTTTACTATGGCTACACCTTC
J gene: TRBJ2-3; clone size: NA; D gene: NA; V gene: TRBV6-5; CDR3 protein: CASSYVEDTDTQYF; CDR3 DNA: TGTGCCAGCAGTTATGTGGAGGACACAGATACGCAGTATTTT
J gene: TRBJ2-2; clone size: NA; D gene: TRBD2; V gene: TRBV30; CDR3 protein: CAWKKGSGSAGELFF; CDR3 DNA: TGTGCCTGGAAAAAAGGCAGCGGGAGTGCCGGGGAGCTGTTTTTT
J gene: TRBJ2-1; clone size: NA; D gene: NA; V gene: TRBV15; CDR3 protein: CATSRGETGHNEQFF; CDR3 DNA: TGTGCCACCAGCAGAGGGGAGACAGGACACAATGAGCAGTTCTTC
J gene: TRBJ2-3; clone size: NA; D gene: NA; V gene: TRBV5-1; CDR3 protein: CASSLGGISTDTQYF; CDR3 DNA: TGCGCCAGCAGCTTAGGAGGGATAAGCACAGATACGCAGTATTTT
J gene: TRBJ1-5; clone size: NA; D gene: NA; V gene: TRBV9; CDR3 protein: CASSLTGSSNQPQHF; CDR3 DNA: TGTGCCAGCAGCCTCACAGGGTCCAGCAATCAGCCCCAGCATTTT
J gene: TRBJ1-1; clone size: NA; D gene: NA; V gene: TRBV7-8; CDR3 protein: CASSLAGAALMNTEAFF; CDR3 DNA: TGTGCCAGCAGCTTAGCAGGGGCCGCGCTTATGAACACTGAAGCTTTCTTT
J gene: TRBJ2-7; clone size: NA; D gene: TRBD2; V gene: TRBV10-1; CDR3 protein: CASSPRLAGVSEQYF; CDR3 DNA: TGCGCCAGCAGCCCCAGACTAGCGGGAGTATCCGAGCAGTACTTC
J gene: TRBJ2-3; clone size: NA; D gene: NA; V gene: TRBV9; CDR3 protein: CASSALLVTDTQYF; CDR3 DNA: TGTGCCAGCAGCGCCCTTTTAGTTACAGATACGCAGTATTTT
J gene: TRBJ2-1; clone size: NA; D gene: NA; V gene: TRBV6-5; CDR3 protein: CASSYSGRVQFF; CDR3 DNA: TGTGCCAGCAGTTACTCGGGGCGCGTCCAGTTCTTC
J gene: TRBJ1-1; clone size: once; D gene: NA; V gene: TRBV4-1; CDR3 protein: CASSHSIDGLEAFF; CDR3 DNA: TGCGCCAGCAGCCACAGTATTGACGGACTTGAAGCTTTCTTT
J gene: TRBJ2-5; clone size: once; D gene: NA; V gene: TRBV29-1; CDR3 protein: CSVDSRSQETQYF; CDR3 DNA: TGCAGCGTTGATAGCAGAAGTCAAGAGACCCAGTACTTC
J gene: TRBJ2-2; clone size: NA; D gene: NA; V gene: TRBV9; CDR3 protein: CASAGTYTGELFF; CDR3 DNA: TGTGCCAGCGCCGGGACTTACACCGGGGAGCTGTTTTTT
J gene: TRBJ1-5; clone size: NA; D gene: NA; V gene: TRBV15; CDR3 protein: CATSRQGARQPQHF; CDR3 DNA: TGTGCCACCAGCAGACAGGGTGCGAGGCAGCCCCAGCATTTT
J gene: TRBJ1-3; clone size: NA; D gene: NA; V gene: TRBV5-1; CDR3 protein: CASSRGVDSGNTIYF; CDR3 DNA: TGCGCCAGCAGCCGCGGGGTCGACTCTGGAAACACCATATATTTT
J gene: TRBJ2-4; clone size: NA; D gene: TRBD2; V gene: TRBV5-1; CDR3 protein: CASSQVAGGNRDIQYF; CDR3 DNA: TGCGCCAGCAGCCAAGTAGCGGGAGGGAACAGGGACATTCAGTACTTC
J gene: TRBJ2-1; clone size: NA; D gene: TRBD2; V gene: TRBV6-9; CDR3 protein: CASSHSGTSGGWGHSYNEQFF; CDR3 DNA: TGTGCCAGCAGTCACAGCGGGACTAGCGGGGGTTGGGGGCACTCCTACAATGAGCAGTTCTTC
J gene: TRBJ2-1; clone size: NA; D gene: TRBD1; V gene: TRBV2; CDR3 protein: CASSEGGTGYNEQFF; CDR3 DNA: TGTGCCAGCAGTGAAGGCGGGACAGGCTACAATGAGCAGTTCTTC
J gene: TRBJ2-1; clone size: NA; D gene: TRBD2; V gene: TRBV30; CDR3 protein: CAWSLLAGRVVQFF; CDR3 DNA: TGTGCCTGGAGTTTACTAGCGGGACGGGTTGTTCAGTTCTTC
J gene: TRBJ2-7; clone size: NA; D gene: TRBD1; V gene: TRBV5-1; CDR3 protein: CASRTGTGVYEQYF; CDR3 DNA: TGCGCCAGCAGAACCGGGACAGGGGTGTACGAGCAGTACTTC
J gene: TRBJ2-7; clone size: NA; D gene: TRBD2; V gene: TRBV30; CDR3 protein: CAWGLAGNPYEQYF; CDR3 DNA: TGTGCCTGGGGCCTAGCGGGAAACCCCTACGAGCAGTACTTC
J gene: TRBJ1-2; clone size: NA; D gene: TRBD1; V gene: TRBV29-1; CDR3 protein: CSVEGTGHGYTF; CDR3 DNA: TGCAGCGTTGAAGGGACAGGGCATGGCTACACCTTC
J gene: TRBJ2-1; clone size: NA; D gene: NA; V gene: TRBV3-1/TRBV3-2; CDR3 protein: CASSPRTVDNEQFF; CDR3 DNA: TGTGCCAGCAGCCCGAGGACTGTCGACAATGAGCAGTTCTTC
J gene: TRBJ2-1; clone size: few; D gene: NA; V gene: TRBV20-1; CDR3 protein: CSARDPSEQFF; CDR3 DNA: TGCAGTGCTAGAGATCCTAGTGAGCAGTTCTTC
J gene: TRBJ1-2; clone size: NA; D gene: NA; V gene: TRBV5-1; CDR3 protein: CASSSDQSGGSGYTF; CDR3 DNA: TGCGCCAGCAGCTCCGATCAGTCGGGGGGTAGTGGCTACACCTTC
J gene: TRBJ2-1; clone size: NA; D gene: TRBD2; V gene: TRBV6-5; CDR3 protein: CASSYSRLAGDNEQFF; CDR3 DNA: TGTGCCAGCAGTTACTCGAGACTAGCGGGCGACAATGAGCAGTTCTTC
J gene: TRBJ1-2; clone size: NA; D gene: TRBD1; V gene: TRBV28; CDR3 protein: CASAVLEGQRAGYTF; CDR3 DNA: TGTGCCAGCGCAGTCCTAGAGGGACAGCGAGCGGGCTACACCTTC
J gene: TRBJ1-3; clone size: NA; D gene: NA; V gene: TRBV5-6; CDR3 protein: CASSFQLNTIYF; CDR3 DNA: TGTGCCAGCAGCTTTCAATTAAACACCATATATTTT
J gene: TRBJ1-6; clone size: medium-sized; D gene: NA; V gene: TRBV25-1; CDR3 protein: CASSGGHNSPLHF; CDR3 DNA: TGTGCCAGCAGTGGGGGGCATAATTCACCCCTCCACTTT
J gene: TRBJ2-1; clone size: NA; D gene: NA; V gene: TRBV18; CDR3 protein: CASSSGQGRSYNEQFF; CDR3 DNA: TGTGCCAGCTCTTCCGGGCAGGGAAGGTCCTACAATGAGCAGTTCTTC
J gene: TRBJ2-1; clone size: NA; D gene: TRBD2; V gene: TRBV5-8; CDR3 protein: CASSPSGGRVYNEQFF; CDR3 DNA: TGTGCCAGCAGCCCGTCGGGCGGGAGGGTCTACAATGAGCAGTTCTTC